The present entry profiles one T cell receptor (beta chain) with its context. These data belong to a study of cytomegalovirus exposure and HLA in healthy donors. With 60 Vbeta and 13 Jbeta primers, the PCR was carried out. The table came from immunoSEQ multiplex PCR; TCRdb's copy has only in-frame clones and leaves some out. The sample carries roughly 190,000 clones, 10% to 15% recorded once. Among the donors, all were healthy bone marrow donors. The CDR3 contains 14 residues. Per the germline V gene, CDR1 is MNHEY and CDR2 is SVGAGI. Between the trimmed V and J ends, which lost 2 bases and 5 bases, there was a span of 10 bases.

The rearrangement links TRBV6-5 to TRBJ1-5; D call uncertain. The sample comprised PBMCs. This clonotype was sampled from a man in his fifties or sixties in good health and CMV-seropositive. CDR3 protein: CASSYGRFDQPQHF. CDR3 bases: TGTGCCAGCAGTTACGGCAGGTTCGATCAGCCCCAGCATTTT.